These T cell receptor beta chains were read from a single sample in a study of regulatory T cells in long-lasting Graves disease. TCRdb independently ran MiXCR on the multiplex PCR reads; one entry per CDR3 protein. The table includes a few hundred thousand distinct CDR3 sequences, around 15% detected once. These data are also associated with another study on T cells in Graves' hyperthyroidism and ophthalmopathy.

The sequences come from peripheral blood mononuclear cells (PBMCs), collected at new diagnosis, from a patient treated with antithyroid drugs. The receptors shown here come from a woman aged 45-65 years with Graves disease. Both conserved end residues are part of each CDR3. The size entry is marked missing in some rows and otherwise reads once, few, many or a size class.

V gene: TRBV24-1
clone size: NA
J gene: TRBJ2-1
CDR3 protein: CATSPTSVGNEQFF

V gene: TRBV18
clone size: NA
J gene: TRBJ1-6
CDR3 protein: CASSPQWSAGGNNSPLHF

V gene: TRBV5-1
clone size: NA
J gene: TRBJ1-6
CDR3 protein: CARAGRTGGGNSPLHF

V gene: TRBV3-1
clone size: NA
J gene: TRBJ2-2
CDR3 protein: CASSPRRLAGDANTGELFF

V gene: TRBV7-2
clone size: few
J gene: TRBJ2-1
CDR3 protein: CASSLETGLREQFF

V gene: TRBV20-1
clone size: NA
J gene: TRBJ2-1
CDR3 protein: CSARAASGRVNEQFF

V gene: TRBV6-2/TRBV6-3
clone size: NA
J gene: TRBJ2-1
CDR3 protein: CASSYGGIRYNEQFF

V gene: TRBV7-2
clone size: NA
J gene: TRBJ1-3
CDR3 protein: CASSLQGLISSGNTIYF

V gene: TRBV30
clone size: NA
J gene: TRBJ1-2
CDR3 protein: CAWSLSWGRDGYAF

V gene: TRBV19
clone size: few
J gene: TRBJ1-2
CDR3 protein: CASSPTGFSGYTF

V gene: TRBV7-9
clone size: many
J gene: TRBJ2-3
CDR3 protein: CASSGHWGAYTQYF

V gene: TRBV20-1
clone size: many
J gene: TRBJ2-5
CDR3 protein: CSARDDGGRSRGTQYF

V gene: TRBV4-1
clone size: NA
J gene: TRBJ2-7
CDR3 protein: CASSQVGRYEQYF

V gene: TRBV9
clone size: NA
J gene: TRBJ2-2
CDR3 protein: CASSSASGRGTGELFF

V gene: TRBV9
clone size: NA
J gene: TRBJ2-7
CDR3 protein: CASSVGPDTSFEQYF

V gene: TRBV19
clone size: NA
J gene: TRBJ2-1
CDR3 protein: CASSIIGTSTGNEQFF